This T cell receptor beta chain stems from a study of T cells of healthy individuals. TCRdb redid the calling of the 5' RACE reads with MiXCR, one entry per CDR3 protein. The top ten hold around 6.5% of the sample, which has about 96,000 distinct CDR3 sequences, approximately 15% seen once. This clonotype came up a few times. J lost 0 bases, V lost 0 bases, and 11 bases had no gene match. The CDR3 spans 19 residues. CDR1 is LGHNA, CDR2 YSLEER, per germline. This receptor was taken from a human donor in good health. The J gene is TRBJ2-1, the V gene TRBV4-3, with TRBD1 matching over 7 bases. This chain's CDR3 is CASSQDGQAELVSYNEQFF. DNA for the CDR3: TGCGCCAGCAGCCAAGACGGACAGGCCGAATTAGTCTCCTACAATGAGCAGTTCTTC.